This TCR beta chain was sequenced for a study of T cells after yellow fever vaccination. Study findings and constraints: Relatively few clonotypes were ones that appeared in both CD4 and CD8 compartments. Once the booster was given, most primary-vaccination clones reappeared, at approximately 97% for CD4 and 85% to 90% for CD8.

On this clonotype: Its antigen is undetermined.

Template-switching 5'RACE yielded the TCR cDNA; a universal primer site and UMIs were added in the process. TCRdb itself ran the 5' RACE reads through MiXCR, one entry per CDR3 protein. The sample lists 200,000 to 300,000 distinct CDR3 sequences, over 10% seen once, with 0.4% to 0.55% in the top ten. Looked up from germline, CDR1 is DFQATT and CDR2 is SNEGSKA (reference sequence). This CDR3 is built from 19 residues. V lost 3 bases and J lost 4; bases outside the gene matches: 17. The TCR was taken from a man in his thirties or forties who received the YFV17D yellow fever vaccine. V and J are TRBV20-1 and TRBJ2-1; 11 nucleotides agree with TRBD2. The sample consisted of CD4+ T cells sorted from PBMCs, taken 45 days after the yellow fever booster vaccination. The CDR3 nucleotides read TGCAGTGCTAGGGGGTCCAGGGGTCTAGCGGGAGGCCGGTACAATGAGCAGTTCTTC. Its translation is CSARGSRGLAGGRYNEQFF.